This T cell receptor beta chain came from a study of CD8 T cells in Susac syndrome. The T cells that were sequenced for TCR beta were CD8+ and CD4+ cells from blood. The multiple sclerosis control group comprised treatment-naive patients with stable or active relapsing-remitting disease. The CDR3 has 14 amino acids. Germline CDR1 reads DFQATT; CDR2 reads SNEGSKA (reference sequence). V shed 2 bases and J 2 bases; nucleotides not matched to a gene: 1. Reverse transcription of about 0.5 to 1 ug RNA was performed with random hexamers. immunoSEQ multiplex PCR amplified TCR beta CDR3 across 54 Vbeta, 13 Jbeta. One entry per CDR3 protein results from TCRdb running MiXCR on the immunoSEQ multiplex PCR reads. Among roughly 300,000 distinct CDR3 sequences listed, around 84% were seen once.

The sample was CD8+ T cells from PBMCs. The rearrangement uses TRBV20-1 and TRBJ2-7; 12 nucleotides match TRBD2. The receptor's source is a human donor with multiple sclerosis. The CDR3 DNA reads as TGCAGTGCTAGACTAGCGGGAGGGCCCTACGAGCAGTACTTC. The encoded protein is CSARLAGGPYEQYF.